This T cell receptor beta chain comes out of a study of T-cell memory formation after mild COVID-19. Study findings and constraints: Memory cells collected pre-infection included some clones that later responded, suggesting cross-reactive memory joined.

This CDR3 has 13 amino acids. Looked up from germline, CDR1 is MNHEY and CDR2 is SVGEGT. V shed 6 bases and J shed 5 bases, with 13 bases lying between them. In the case of this clonotype: Antigen: not known.

Using its own MiXCR run on the 5' RACE reads, TCRdb lists one record per CDR3 protein. The data contain hundreds of thousands of distinct CDR3 sequences, about 17% of them seen just once; the ten biggest clones take up about 22%. The sequenced sample was PBMCs or a T cell subset sorted from them (not recorded which). The rearrangement links TRBV6-2 or TRBV6-3 to TRBJ2-5, with D maybe TRBD1 (7 bases). This TCR was recovered from a man between 18 and 29 years old who had mild COVID-19 (a few samples of this study predate the infection). Cell type and time point are not known. Here the CDR3 DNA reads TGTGCCAGCAGCAAGACAGGGAGGGAGACCCAGTACTTC. It encodes CASSKTGRETQYF.